Included here is one TCR beta chain sequence, with context. This record comes from a study of T cells in localized non-small cell lung cancer. Assay used: immunoSEQ multiplex PCR; TCRdb lists only in-frame clones, some missing. The repertoire holds about 24,000 clones, about nine tenths seen once, with around a fifth in the top ten. Germline lookup yields CDR1 MNHNS and CDR2 SASEGT. With 10 bases clipped from V and 4 bases from J, the junction kept 8 bases outside the gene matches. CDR3 length: 14 residues. This specimen was peripheral blood, taken before any cancer treatment. This receptor was identified in a man aged 35 to 69 with stage I squamous cell lung carcinoma. This chain connects TRBV6-1 to TRBJ1-4, with 8 bases that match TRBD1. Here the CDR3 reads CAIGQGGGNEKLFF. CDR3 bases: TGTGCCATCGGACAGGGAGGGGGTAATGAAAAACTGTTTTTT.